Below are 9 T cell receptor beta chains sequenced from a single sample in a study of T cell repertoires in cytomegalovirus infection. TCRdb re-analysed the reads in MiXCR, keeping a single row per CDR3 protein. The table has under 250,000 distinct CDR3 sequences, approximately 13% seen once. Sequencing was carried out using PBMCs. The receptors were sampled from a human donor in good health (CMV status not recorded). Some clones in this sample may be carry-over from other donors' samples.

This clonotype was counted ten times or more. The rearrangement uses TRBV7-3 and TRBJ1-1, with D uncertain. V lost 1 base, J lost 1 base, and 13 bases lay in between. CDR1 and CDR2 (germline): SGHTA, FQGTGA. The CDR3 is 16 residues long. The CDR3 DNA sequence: TGTGCCAGCAGCTTAATGGTCGGGCAGGCGAACACTGAAGCTTTCTTT. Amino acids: CASSLMVGQANTEAFF.

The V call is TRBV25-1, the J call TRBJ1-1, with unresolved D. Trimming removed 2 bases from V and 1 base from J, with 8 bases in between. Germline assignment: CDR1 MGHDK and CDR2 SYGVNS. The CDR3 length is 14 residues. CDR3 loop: CASSEVRSNTEAFF. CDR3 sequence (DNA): TGTGCCAGCAGTGAAGTCAGATCGAACACTGAAGCTTTCTTT.

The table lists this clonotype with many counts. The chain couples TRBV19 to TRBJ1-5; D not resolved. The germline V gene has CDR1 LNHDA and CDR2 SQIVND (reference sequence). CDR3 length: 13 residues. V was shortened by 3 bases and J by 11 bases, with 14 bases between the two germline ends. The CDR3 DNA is TGTGCCAGTAGTATGATTGCTGCGGAATCCCAGCATTTT. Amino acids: CASSMIAAESQHF.

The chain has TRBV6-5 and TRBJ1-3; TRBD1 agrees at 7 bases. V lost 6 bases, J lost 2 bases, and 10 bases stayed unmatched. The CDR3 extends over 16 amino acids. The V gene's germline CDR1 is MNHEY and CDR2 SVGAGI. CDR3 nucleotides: TGTGCCAGCAGAATAAGACAGGGTCTGGCTGGAAACACCATATATTTT. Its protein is CASRIRQGLAGNTIYF.

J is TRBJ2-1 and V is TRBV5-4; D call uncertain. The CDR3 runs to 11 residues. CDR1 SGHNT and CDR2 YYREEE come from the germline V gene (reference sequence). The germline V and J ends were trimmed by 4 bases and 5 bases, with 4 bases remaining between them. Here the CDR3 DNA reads TGTGCCAGCAGCACGGACAATGAGCAGTTCTTC. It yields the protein CASSTDNEQFF.

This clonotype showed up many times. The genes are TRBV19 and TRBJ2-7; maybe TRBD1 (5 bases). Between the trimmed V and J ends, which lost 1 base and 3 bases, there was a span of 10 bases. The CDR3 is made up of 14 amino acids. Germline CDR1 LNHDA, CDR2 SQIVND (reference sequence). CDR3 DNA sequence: TGTGCCAGTAGTATAGCAGCAGGGCTCTACGAGCAGTACTTC. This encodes CASSIAAGLYEQYF.

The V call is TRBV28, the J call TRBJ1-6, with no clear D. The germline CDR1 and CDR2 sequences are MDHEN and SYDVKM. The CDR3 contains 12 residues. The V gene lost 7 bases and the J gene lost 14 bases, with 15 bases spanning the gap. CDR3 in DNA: TGTGCCAGCACCCGAGGAGACTTTTCCCTCCACTTT. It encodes CASTRGDFSLHF. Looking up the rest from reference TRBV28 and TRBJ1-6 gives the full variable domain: DVKVTQSSRYLVKRTGEKVFLECVQDMDHENMFWYRQDPGLGLRLIYFSYDVKMKEKGDIPEGYSVSREKKERFSLILESASTNQTSMYLCASTRGDFSLHFGNGTRLTVT.

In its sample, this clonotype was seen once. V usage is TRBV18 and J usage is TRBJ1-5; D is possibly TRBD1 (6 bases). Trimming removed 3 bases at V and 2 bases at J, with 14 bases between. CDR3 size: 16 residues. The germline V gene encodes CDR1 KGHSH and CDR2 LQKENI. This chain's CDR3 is CASSPQQGGGNQPQHF. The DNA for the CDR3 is TGTGCCAGCTCACCCCAACAGGGCGGGGGCAATCAGCCCCAGCATTTT.

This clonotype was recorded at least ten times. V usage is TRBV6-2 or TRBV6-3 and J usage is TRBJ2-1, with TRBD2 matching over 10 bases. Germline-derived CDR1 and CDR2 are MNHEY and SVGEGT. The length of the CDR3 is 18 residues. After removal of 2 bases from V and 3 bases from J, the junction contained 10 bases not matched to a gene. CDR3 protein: CASSYPLAGGHLYNEQFF. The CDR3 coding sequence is TGTGCCAGCAGTTACCCCTTAGCGGGAGGTCACCTCTACAATGAGCAGTTCTTC.